The 8 T cell receptor beta chains in this list originate from one sample, sequenced in a study of OX40 agonist ivuxolimab in advanced cancers. Library preparation was by the immunoSEQ multiplex PCR assay. TCRdb provides this immuneACCESS table in a form limited to in-frame rearrangements. Some clones are lacking; in checked studies, under half of them reflect an unresolved V gene, and why the rest are absent is not known. Recorded for this sample are about 73,000 clones; 70% to 90% of them occurred a single time. The ten most abundant clones make up around 3% of the sample. This specimen was CD4+ or CD8+ T cells sorted from blood, taken in a trial of the OX40 agonist ivuxolimab. All receptors derive from an adult with an advanced solid tumor such as melanoma, head and neck, liver or kidney cancer.

In DNA, the CDR3 is TGTGCCAGTACTACCGGTGGGTCCCGCACAGATACGCAGTATTTT. This gives the protein CASTTGGSRTDTQYF. The J gene is TRBJ2-3, the V gene TRBV19; the D is unclear. Germline V gives CDR1 LNHDA, CDR2 SQIVND (reference sequence). The V gene lost 7 bases and the J gene lost 1 base, with 15 bases spanning the gap. The CDR3 spans 15 residues.

The chain joins TRBV5-1 to TRBJ1-2; D not certain. The CDR3 consists of 14 residues. Trimming took 2 bases from V and 3 from J, leaving 11 bases between them. The germline V gene has CDR1 SGHRS and CDR2 YFSETQ. The CDR3 coding sequence is TGCGCCAGCAGCTTCACCTCCGGGCACTATGGCTACACCTTC. Amino acid sequence: CASSFTSGHYGYTF.

J is TRBJ1-2 and V is TRBV18, with 7 bases matching TRBD1. There are 16 residues in the CDR3. V lost 3 bases to trimming and J lost 4 bases; unmatched junction nucleotides: 11. Germline values: CDR1 KGHSH, CDR2 LQKENI. The CDR3 loop reads CASSPRDSPKGYGYTF. The CDR3 bases are TGTGCCAGCTCACCTAGGGACAGCCCGAAGGGCTATGGCTACACCTTC.

The rearrangement links TRBV4-2 to TRBJ1-2; a possible D gene is TRBD1 (5 bases). Germline V CDR1 and CDR2: LGHNA, YNFKEQ. CDR3 length: 16 amino acids. The V end lost 4 bases, the J end lost 4 bases, and 19 bases lay between the germline ends. The CDR3 is CASSPRSGPHIYGYTF. The CDR3 DNA follows: TGTGCCAGCAGCCCACGTTCGGGACCCCACATCTATGGCTACACCTTC.

The chain joins TRBV19 to TRBJ2-5; 7 positions match TRBD2. CDR3 length: 15 amino acids. Germline CDR1 is LNHDA and CDR2 is SQIVND (reference sequence). V gave up 1 base and J gave up 2 bases; unmatched junction bases: 4. The CDR3: CASSIGEGPQETQYF. Written as DNA, the CDR3 is TGTGCCAGTAGTATAGGGGAGGGGCCACAAGAGACCCAGTACTTC.

The chain joins TRBV5-6 to TRBJ2-1, with TRBD2 identical over 8 bases. Germline V gene sequence: CDR1 SGHDT, CDR2 YYEEEE. The CDR3 has 14 amino acids. Trimming cost V 4 bases and J 8 bases; bases outside gene matches: 8. CDR3 sequence: CASSRTSRRYEQFF. The CDR3 DNA sequence: TGTGCCAGCAGCCGGACTAGCAGGCGCTATGAGCAGTTCTTC.

DNA of the CDR3: TGTGCCAGCAGCTCCCCGGGGGCCTTTAATGAAAAACTGTTTTTT. This encodes CASSSPGAFNEKLFF. The rearrangement links TRBV5-5 to TRBJ1-4; a weak D match, TRBD1 (6 bases). The CDR3 spans 15 residues. CDR1 and CDR2 from the germline V gene are SGHKS and YYEKEE (reference sequence). With 3 bases removed from V and 4 bases from J, the gap between germline ends came to 13 bases.

This chain links TRBV7-6 with TRBJ1-4; no firm D call. V was pared by 1 base and J by 7 bases, with 10 bases between. The germline V gene has CDR1 SGHVS and CDR2 FNYEAQ. This CDR3 has 14 amino acids. CDR3 nucleotide sequence: TGTGCCAGCAGCTTAGGGACGGAGAGTGAAAAACTGTTTTTT. Translating gives CASSLGTESEKLFF.